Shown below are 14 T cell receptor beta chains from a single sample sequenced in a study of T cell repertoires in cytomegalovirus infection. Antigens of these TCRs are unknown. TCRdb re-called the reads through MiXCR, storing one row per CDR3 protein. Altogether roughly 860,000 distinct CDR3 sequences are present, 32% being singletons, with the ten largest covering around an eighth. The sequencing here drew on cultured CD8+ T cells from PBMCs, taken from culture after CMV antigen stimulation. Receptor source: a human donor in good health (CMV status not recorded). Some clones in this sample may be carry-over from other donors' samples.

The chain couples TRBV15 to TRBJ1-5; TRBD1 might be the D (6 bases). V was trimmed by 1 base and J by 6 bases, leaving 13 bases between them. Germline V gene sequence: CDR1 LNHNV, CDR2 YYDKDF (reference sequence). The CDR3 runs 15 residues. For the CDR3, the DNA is TGTGCCACCAGCAGAGGTGGGGGGGCGAGTCAGCCCCAGCATTTT. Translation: CATSRGGGASQPQHF.

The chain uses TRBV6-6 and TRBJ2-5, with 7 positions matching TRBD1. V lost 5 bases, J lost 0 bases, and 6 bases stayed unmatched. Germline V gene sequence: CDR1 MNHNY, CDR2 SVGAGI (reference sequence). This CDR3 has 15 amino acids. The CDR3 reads CASSPRDSYQETQYF. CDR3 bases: TGTGCCAGCAGTCCTCGGGACAGCTACCAAGAGACCCAGTACTTC.

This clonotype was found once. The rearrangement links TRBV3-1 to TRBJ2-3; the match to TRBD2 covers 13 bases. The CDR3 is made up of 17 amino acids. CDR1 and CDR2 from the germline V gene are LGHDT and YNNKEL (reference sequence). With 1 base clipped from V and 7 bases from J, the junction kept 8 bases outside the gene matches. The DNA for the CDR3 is TGTGCCAGCAGCCAAGCGACTAGCGGGGGGACCGGACATACGCAGTATTTT. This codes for CASSQATSGGTGHTQYF.

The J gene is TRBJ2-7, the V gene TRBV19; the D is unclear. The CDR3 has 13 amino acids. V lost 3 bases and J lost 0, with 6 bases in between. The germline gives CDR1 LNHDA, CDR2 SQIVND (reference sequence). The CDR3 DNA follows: TGTGCCAGTAGTATCGGGCCCTCCTACGAGCAGTACTTC. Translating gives CASSIGPSYEQYF.

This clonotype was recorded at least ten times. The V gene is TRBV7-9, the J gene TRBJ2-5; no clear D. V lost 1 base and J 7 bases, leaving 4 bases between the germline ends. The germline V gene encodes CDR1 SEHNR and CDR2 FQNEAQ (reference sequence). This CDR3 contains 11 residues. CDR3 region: CASSLVGTQYF. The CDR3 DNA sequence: TGTGCCAGCAGCTTAGTTGGGACCCAGTACTTC.

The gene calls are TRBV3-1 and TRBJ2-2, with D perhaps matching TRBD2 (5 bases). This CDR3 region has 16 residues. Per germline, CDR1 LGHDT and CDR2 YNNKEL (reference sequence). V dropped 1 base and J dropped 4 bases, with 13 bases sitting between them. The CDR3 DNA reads TGTGCCAGCAGCCAAGGGGCCCTCGCGGGCACCGGGGAGCTGTTTTTT. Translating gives CASSQGALAGTGELFF.

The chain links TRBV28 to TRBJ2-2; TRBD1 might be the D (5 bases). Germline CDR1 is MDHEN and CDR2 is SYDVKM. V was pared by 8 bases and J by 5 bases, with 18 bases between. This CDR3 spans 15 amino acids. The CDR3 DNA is TGTGCCAGCCTTGCGGACAAGGTATCAACCGGGGAGCTGTTTTTT. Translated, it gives CASLADKVSTGELFF.

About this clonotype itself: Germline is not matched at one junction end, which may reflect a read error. The CDR3 sequence: CASSSDPIGPGNRPQHF. The CDR3 DNA follows: TGTGCCAGCAGCTCAGACCCGATCGGGCCGGGCAATCGGCCCCAGCATTTT. The chain couples TRBV7-9 to TRBJ1-5; D ambiguous. CDR1 SEHNR and CDR2 FQNEAQ come from the germline V gene (reference sequence). The CDR3 runs to 17 residues.

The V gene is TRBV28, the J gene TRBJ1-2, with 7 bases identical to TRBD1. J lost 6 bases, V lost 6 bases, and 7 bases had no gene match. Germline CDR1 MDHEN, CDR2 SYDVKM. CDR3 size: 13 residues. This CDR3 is CASRGGQRDGYTF. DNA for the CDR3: TGTGCCAGCAGGGGGGGACAGCGAGATGGCTACACCTTC.

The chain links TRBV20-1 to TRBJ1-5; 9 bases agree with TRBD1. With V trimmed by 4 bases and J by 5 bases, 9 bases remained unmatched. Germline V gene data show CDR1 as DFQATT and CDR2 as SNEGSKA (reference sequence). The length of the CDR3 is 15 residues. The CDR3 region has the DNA TGCAGTGCTAATCCTGCAGGACAGGGGTATCAGCCCCAGCATTTT. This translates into CSANPAGQGYQPQHF.

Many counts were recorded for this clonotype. The CDR3 sequence is CASTVRGQGARAKNIQYF. CDR3 nucleotides: TGTGCCAGCACGGTCCGGGGACAGGGGGCACGAGCCAAAAACATTCAGTACTTC. The chain has TRBV7-2 and TRBJ2-4, with 12 bases lining up with TRBD1. The CDR3 contains 18 residues. V lost 7 bases, J lost 0 bases, and 10 bases stayed unmatched. Germline CDR1 SGHTA, CDR2 FQGNSA.

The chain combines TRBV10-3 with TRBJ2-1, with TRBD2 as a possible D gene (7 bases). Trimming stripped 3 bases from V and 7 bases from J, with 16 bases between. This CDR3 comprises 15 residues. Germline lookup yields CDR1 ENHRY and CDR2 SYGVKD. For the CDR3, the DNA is TGTGCCATCAGTGACAGCCAGGAGGGGGGGAATGAGCAGTTCTTC. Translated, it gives CAISDSQEGGNEQFF.

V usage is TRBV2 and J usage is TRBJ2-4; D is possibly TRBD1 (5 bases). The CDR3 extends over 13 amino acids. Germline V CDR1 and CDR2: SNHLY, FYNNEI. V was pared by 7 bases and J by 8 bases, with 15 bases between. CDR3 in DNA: TGTGCCAGCAAAGAAGGGCCCAGGGACATTCAGTACTTC. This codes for CASKEGPRDIQYF.

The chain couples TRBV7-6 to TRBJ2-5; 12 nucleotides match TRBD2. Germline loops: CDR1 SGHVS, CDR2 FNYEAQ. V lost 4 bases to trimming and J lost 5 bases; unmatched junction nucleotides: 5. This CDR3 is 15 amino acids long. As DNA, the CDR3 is TGTGCCAGCAGCTCTGGGACTAGCGGGCTTGAGACCCAGTACTTC. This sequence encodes CASSSGTSGLETQYF.